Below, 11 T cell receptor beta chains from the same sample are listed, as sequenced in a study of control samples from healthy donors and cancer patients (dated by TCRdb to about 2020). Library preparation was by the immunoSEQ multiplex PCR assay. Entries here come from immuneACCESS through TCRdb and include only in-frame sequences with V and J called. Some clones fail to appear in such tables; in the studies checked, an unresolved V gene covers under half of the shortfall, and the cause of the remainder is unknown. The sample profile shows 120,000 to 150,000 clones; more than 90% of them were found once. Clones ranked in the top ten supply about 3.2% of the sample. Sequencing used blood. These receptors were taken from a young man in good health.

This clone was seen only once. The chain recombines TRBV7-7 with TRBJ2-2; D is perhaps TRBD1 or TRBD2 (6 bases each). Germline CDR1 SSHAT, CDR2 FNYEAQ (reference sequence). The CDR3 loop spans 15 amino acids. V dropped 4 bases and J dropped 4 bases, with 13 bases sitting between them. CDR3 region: CASSSGDLRTGELFF. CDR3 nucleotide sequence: TGTGCCAGCAGCTCAGGGGACTTGCGCACCGGGGAGCTGTTTTTT.

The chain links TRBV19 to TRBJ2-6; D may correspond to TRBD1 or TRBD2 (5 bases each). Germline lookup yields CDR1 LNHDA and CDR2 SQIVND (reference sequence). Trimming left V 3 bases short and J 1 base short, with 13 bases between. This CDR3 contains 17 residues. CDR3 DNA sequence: TGTGCCAGTAGTATTGACAGTGGAGGTTCTGGGGCCAACGTCCTGACTTTC. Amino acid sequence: CASSIDSGGSGANVLTF.

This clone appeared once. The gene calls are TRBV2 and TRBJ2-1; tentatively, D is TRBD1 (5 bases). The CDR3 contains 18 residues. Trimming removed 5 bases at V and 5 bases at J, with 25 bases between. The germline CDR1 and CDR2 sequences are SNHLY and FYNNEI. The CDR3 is CASSRPLHGATLNNEQFF. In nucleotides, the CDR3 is TGTGCCAGCAGTCGCCCTCTACATGGGGCAACCCTAAACAATGAGCAGTTCTTC.

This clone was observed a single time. The CDR3 protein is CASSQGAGSYGYTF. CDR3 DNA sequence: TGTGCCAGCAGCCAAGGGGCGGGAAGCTATGGCTACACCTTC. This sequence joins TRBV9 and TRBJ1-2; tentative D call: TRBD1 (5 bases). Trimming pared 4 bases from V and 4 bases from J, leaving 14 bases between. CDR3 length: 14 amino acids. Germline V CDR1 and CDR2: SGDLS, YYNGEE.

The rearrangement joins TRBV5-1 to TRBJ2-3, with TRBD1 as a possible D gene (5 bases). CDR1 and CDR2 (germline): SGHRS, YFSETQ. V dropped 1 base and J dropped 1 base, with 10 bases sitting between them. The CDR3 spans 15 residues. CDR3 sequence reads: CASSLRGLGTDTQYF. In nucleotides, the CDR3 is TGCGCCAGCAGCTTGAGGGGTCTGGGCACAGATACGCAGTATTTT.

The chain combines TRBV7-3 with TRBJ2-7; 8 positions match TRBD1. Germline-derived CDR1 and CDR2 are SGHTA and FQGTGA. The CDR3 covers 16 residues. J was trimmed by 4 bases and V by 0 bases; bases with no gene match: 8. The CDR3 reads CASSLTGAGGNYEQYF. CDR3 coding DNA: TGTGCCAGCAGCTTAACGGGGGCAGGGGGCAATTACGAGCAGTACTTC.

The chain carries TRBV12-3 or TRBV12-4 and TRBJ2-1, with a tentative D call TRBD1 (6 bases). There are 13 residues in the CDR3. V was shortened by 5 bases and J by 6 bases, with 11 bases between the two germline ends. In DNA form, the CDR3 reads TGTGCCAGCAGTGGAGACAGGTCCAATGAGCAGTTCTTC. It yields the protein CASSGDRSNEQFF.

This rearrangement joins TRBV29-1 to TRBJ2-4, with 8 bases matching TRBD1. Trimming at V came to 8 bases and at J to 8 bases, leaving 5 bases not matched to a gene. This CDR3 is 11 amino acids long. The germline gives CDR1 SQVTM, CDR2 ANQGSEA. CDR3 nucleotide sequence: TGCAGCACCGGACAGGGAGACATTCAGTACTTC. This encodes CSTGQGDIQYF.

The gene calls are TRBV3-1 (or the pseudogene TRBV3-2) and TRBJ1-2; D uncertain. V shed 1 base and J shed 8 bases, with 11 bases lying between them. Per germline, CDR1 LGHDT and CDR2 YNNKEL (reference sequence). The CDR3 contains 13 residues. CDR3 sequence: CASSQGSGRGYTF. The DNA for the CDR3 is TGTGCCAGCAGCCAAGGGTCCGGTCGGGGCTACACCTTC.

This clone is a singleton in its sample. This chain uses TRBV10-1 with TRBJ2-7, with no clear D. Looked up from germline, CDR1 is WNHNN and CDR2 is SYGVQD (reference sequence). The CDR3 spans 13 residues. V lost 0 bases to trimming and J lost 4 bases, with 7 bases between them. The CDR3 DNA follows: TGCGCCAGCAGTGAGTCGCTAGGGTACGAGCAGTACTTC. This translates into CASSESLGYEQYF.

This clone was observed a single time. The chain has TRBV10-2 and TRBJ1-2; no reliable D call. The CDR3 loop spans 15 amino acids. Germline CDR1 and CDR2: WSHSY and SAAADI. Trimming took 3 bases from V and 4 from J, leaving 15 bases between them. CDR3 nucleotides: TGCGCCAGCAGTGAAAACCCCGCTGCAACCTATGGCTACACCTTC. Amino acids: CASSENPAATYGYTF.